The 16 T cell receptor beta chains below come from one sample, sequenced in a study of blood T cell repertoires in COVID-19. Clones were read by immunoSEQ multiplex PCR, and TCRdb kept only the in-frame ones, dropping some. The repertoire holds just over 300,000 clones, with roughly nine tenths as singletons. The specimen sequenced was peripheral blood. The origin of the receptors is a man younger than 35 with active or convalescent COVID-19.

The chain carries TRBV2 and TRBJ2-5, with 10 bases aligning to TRBD2. Per germline, CDR1 SNHLY and CDR2 FYNNEI. After removal of 9 bases from V and 5 bases from J, the junction contained 21 bases not matched to a gene. This CDR3 has 18 amino acids. The CDR3 nucleotides read TGTGCCAGTACCACCCCGCCCCGACTAGCGGGCACGGGGGAGACCCAGTACTTC. Protein product: CASTTPPRLAGTGETQYF.

The chain recombines TRBV7-9 with TRBJ2-5; 8 positions agree with TRBD2. Per germline, CDR1 SEHNR and CDR2 FQNEAQ (reference sequence). The CDR3 has 17 amino acids. V was clipped by 5 bases and J by 5 bases; unmatched bases: 16. CDR3 DNA: TGTGCCAGCAGCGCAAACGTACTAGCGGACAGTGCGGAGACCCAGTACTTC. It encodes CASSANVLADSAETQYF.

The chain uses TRBV27 and TRBJ1-2; 7 nucleotides match TRBD1. Germline lookup yields CDR1 MNHEY and CDR2 SMNVEV (reference sequence). The ends lost 6 bases at V and 3 bases at J; junction bases unmatched: 4. CDR3 length: 13 amino acids. The CDR3 bases are TGTGCCAGCAGCCCCGGACAGGACTATGGCTACACCTTC. It is translated as CASSPGQDYGYTF.

The chain uses TRBV4-1 and TRBJ1-2, with 7 bases identical to TRBD1. V lost 3 bases to trimming and J lost 4 bases; unmatched junction nucleotides: 11. This CDR3 has 16 amino acids. Germline V gives CDR1 MGHRA, CDR2 YSYEKL. The CDR3 nucleotides read TGCGCCAGCAGCCAGCCTACCCGGGACAGAAGCTATGGCTACACCTTC. Encoded protein: CASSQPTRDRSYGYTF.

J is TRBJ1-6 and V is TRBV19, with no clear D. The CDR3 covers 14 residues. Germline V CDR1 and CDR2: LNHDA, SQIVND (reference sequence). V shed 3 bases and J shed 7 bases, with 10 bases lying between them. The CDR3 nucleotides read TGTGCCAGTAGTATTATAGCAGAGAATTCACCCCTCCACTTT. Translated, it gives CASSIIAENSPLHF. Looking up the rest from reference TRBV19 and TRBJ1-6 gives the full variable domain: DGGITQSPKYLFRKEGQNVTLSCEQNLNHDAMYWYRQDPGQGLRLIYYSQIVNDFQKGDIAEGYSVSREKKESFPLTVTSAQKNPTAFYLCASSIIAENSPLHFGNGTRLTVT.

The chain recombines TRBV2 with TRBJ2-7; 7 bases are a match to TRBD1. V lost 4 bases, J lost 0 bases, and 6 bases stayed unmatched. The CDR3 has 15 residues. Germline-derived CDR1 and CDR2 are SNHLY and FYNNEI. CDR3 nucleotides: TGTGCCAGCAGTGTATTGGGACAGCTCTCCTACGAGCAGTACTTC. This translates into CASSVLGQLSYEQYF.

The chain carries TRBV6-5 and TRBJ1-2, with 9 bases that match TRBD1. Germline V gene data show CDR1 as MNHEY and CDR2 as SVGAGI. This CDR3 contains 15 residues. The J segment lost 7 bases and the V segment lost 0 bases, leaving 6 bases of the junction unmatched. CDR3 residues: CASSYSETGGFGYTF. The DNA of the CDR3 is TGTGCCAGCAGTTACTCCGAGACAGGGGGTTTTGGCTACACCTTC.

The CDR3 nucleotides read TGCGCCAGCAGCTTGGACGGAGGCGTCACCATTTACTCTGGAAACACCATATATTTT. Protein: CASSLDGGVTIYSGNTIYF. The chain joins TRBV5-1 to TRBJ1-3, with D unclear. The CDR3 is 19 amino acids. Germline lookup yields CDR1 SGHRS and CDR2 YFSETQ. The V gene lost 0 bases and the J gene lost 0 bases, with 19 bases spanning the gap.

The chain uses TRBV2 and TRBJ1-1; 9 bases agree with TRBD1. The CDR3 length is 16 residues. V was clipped by 1 base and J by 4 bases; unmatched bases: 7. Germline assignment: CDR1 SNHLY and CDR2 FYNNEI. In DNA form, the CDR3 reads TGTGCCAGCAGTGAAGAGGTATGGACAGGGGTCACTGAAGCTTTCTTT. This encodes CASSEEVWTGVTEAFF.

The chain employs TRBV28 and TRBJ2-7; TRBD2 is a possible D gene (6 bases). The germline V gene encodes CDR1 MDHEN and CDR2 SYDVKM. V gave up 2 bases and J gave up 2 bases, with 10 bases separating them. CDR3 length equals 14 residues. CDR3 bases: TGTGCCAGCAGTTTAGCGGGGAGAACCTACGAGCAGTACTTC. Amino acids: CASSLAGRTYEQYF.

The chain joins TRBV29-1 to TRBJ1-1; D ambiguous. Germline CDR1 reads SQVTM; CDR2 reads ANQGSEA. CDR3 length: 11 residues. V gave up 6 bases and J gave up 1 base, with 6 bases separating them. The CDR3 sequence is CSVAKNTEAFF. DNA for the CDR3: TGCAGCGTGGCCAAGAACACTGAAGCTTTCTTT. Variable domain in full (rest from reference TRBV29-1 and TRBJ1-1): SAVISQKPSRDICQRGTSLTIQCQVDSQVTMMFWYRQQPGQSLTLIATANQGSEATYESGFVIDKFPISRPNLTFSTLTVSNMSPEDSSIYLCSVAKNTEAFFGQGTRLTVV.

This chain connects TRBV11-2 to TRBJ2-5; 7 bases line up with TRBD1. Germline assignment: CDR1 SGHAT and CDR2 FQNNGV. After removal of 6 bases from V and 1 base from J, the junction contained 14 bases not matched to a gene. The CDR3 is 17 amino acids. This CDR3 is CASRKPAFGDSQETQYF. DNA of the CDR3: TGTGCCAGCAGAAAACCAGCCTTCGGGGACAGCCAAGAGACCCAGTACTTC.

The chain employs TRBV6-4 and TRBJ1-5; TRBD1 might be the D (6 bases). The CDR3 contains 15 residues. V lost 3 bases to trimming and J lost 3 bases, with 12 bases between them. Germline CDR1 reads MRHNA; CDR2 reads SNTAGT. The CDR3 here is CASSEPRGHNQPQHF. DNA of the CDR3: TGTGCCAGCAGTGAACCCCGGGGACACAATCAGCCCCAGCATTTT.

The V call is TRBV6-5, the J call TRBJ1-1; D unresolved. Germline assignment: CDR1 MNHEY and CDR2 SVGAGI. The CDR3 is made up of 13 amino acids. Trimming shortened V by 2 bases and J by 10 bases, and 14 bases separated the two germline ends. CDR3 protein: CASSYETYTRAFF. For the CDR3, the DNA is TGTGCCAGCAGTTACGAGACATATACGCGAGCTTTCTTT.

CDR3 sequence (DNA): TGTGCCAGCAAGGAAGGGACAGGGGTCGCTGAAGCTTTCTTT. Translation: CASKEGTGVAEAFF. The chain carries TRBV6-5 and TRBJ1-1, with TRBD1 identical over 10 bases. The CDR3 spans 14 residues. V lost 7 bases and J lost 6; bases outside the gene matches: 8. Germline lookup yields CDR1 MNHEY and CDR2 SVGAGI.

V usage is TRBV11-2 and J usage is TRBJ2-5; TRBD1 matches 9 bases. Germline-derived CDR1 and CDR2 are SGHAT and FQNNGV. The CDR3 spans 15 residues. Trimming removed 5 bases from V and 6 bases from J; junction bases left unmatched: 10. In DNA form, the CDR3 reads TGTGCCAGCAGCGAATGGACAGGGGCGTTGAAGACCCAGTACTTC. It encodes CASSEWTGALKTQYF.